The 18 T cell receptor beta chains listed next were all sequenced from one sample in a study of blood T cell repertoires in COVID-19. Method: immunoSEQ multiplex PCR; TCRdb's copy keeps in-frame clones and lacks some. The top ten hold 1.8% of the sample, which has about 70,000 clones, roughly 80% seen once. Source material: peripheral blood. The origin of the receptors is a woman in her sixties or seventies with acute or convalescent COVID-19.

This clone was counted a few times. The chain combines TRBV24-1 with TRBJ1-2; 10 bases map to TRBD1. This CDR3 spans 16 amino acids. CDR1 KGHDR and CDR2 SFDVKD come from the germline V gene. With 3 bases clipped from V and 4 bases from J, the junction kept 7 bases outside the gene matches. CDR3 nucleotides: TGTGCCACCAGTGATACAGGGACAGGGGCCCTCTATGGCTACACCTTC. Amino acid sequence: CATSDTGTGALYGYTF.

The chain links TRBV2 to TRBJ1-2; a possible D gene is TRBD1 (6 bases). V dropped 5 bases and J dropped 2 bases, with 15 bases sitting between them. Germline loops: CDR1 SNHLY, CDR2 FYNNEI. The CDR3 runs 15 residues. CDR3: CASSYTPQGNYGYTF. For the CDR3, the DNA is TGTGCCAGCAGTTACACGCCCCAGGGGAACTATGGCTACACCTTC.

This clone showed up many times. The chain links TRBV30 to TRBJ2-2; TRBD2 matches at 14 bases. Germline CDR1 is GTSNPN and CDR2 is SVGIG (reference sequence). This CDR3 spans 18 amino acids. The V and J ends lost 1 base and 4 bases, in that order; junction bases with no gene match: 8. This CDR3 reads CAWSGLAGGRMSTGELFF. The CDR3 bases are TGTGCCTGGAGTGGACTAGCGGGAGGGAGGATGAGCACCGGGGAGCTGTTTTTT.

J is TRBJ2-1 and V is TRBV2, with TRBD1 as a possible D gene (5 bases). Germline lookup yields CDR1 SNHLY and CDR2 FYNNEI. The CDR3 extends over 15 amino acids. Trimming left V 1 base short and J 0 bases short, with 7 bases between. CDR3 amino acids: CASSEDRSSYNEQFF. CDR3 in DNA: TGTGCCAGCAGTGAAGACAGGAGCTCCTACAATGAGCAGTTCTTC.

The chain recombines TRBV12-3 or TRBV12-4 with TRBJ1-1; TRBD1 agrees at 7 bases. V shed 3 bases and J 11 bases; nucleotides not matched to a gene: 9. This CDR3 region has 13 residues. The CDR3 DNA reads TGTGCCAGCAGTTTCGGATTACAGGGGATTGCTTTCTTT. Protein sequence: CASSFGLQGIAFF.

As DNA, the CDR3 is TGTGCCAGCAGTCGAACAGGGTCTCGGGGTAATGAGCAGTTCTTC. Residues: CASSRTGSRGNEQFF. V and J are TRBV11-3 and TRBJ2-1; possible D gene TRBD1, 6 bases. Trimming shortened V by 6 bases and J by 7 bases, and 19 bases separated the two germline ends. In germline, CDR1 is SGHNT, CDR2 YENEEA. The CDR3 has 15 residues.

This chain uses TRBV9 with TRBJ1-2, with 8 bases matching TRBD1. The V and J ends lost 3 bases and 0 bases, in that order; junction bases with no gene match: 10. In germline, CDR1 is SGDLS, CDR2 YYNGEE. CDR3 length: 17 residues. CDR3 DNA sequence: TGTGCCAGCAGCGGGACCGGGACAGGAGGGACTAACTATGGCTACACCTTC. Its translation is CASSGTGTGGTNYGYTF.

CDR3 DNA: TGTGCCAGCAGTCAAGACAGGTTCTACGAGCAGTACTTC. The encoded protein is CASSQDRFYEQYF. V gene TRBV28 combines with J gene TRBJ2-7; TRBD1 might be the D (6 bases). The germline V gene has CDR1 MDHEN and CDR2 SYDVKM. The CDR3 has 13 amino acids. The germline V and J ends were trimmed by 5 bases and 3 bases, with 11 bases remaining between them.

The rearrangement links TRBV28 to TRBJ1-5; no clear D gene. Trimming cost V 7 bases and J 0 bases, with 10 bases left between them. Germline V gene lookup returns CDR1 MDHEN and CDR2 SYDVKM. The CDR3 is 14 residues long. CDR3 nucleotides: TGTGCCAGCATGGCCCACTATAGCAATCAGCCCCAGCATTTT. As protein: CASMAHYSNQPQHF.

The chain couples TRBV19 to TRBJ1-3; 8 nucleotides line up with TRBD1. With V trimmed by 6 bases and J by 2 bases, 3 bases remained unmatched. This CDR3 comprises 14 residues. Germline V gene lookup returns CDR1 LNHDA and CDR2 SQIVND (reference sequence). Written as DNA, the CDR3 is TGTGCCAGTAGAGACAGGGGCGCTGGAAACACCATATATTTT. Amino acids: CASRDRGAGNTIYF.

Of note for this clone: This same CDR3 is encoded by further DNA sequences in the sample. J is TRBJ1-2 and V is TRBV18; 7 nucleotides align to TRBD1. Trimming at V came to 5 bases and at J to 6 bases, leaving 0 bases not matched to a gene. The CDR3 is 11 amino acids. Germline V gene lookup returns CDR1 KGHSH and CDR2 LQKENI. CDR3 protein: CASSTGDGYTF. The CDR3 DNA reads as TGTGCCAGCTCAACAGGGGATGGCTACACCTTC.

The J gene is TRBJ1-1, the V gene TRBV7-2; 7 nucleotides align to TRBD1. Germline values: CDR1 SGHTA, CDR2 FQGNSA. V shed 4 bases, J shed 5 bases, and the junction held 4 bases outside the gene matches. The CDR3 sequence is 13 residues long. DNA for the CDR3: TGTGCCAGCAGCTCGAGACAGGGTACTGAAGCTTTCTTT. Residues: CASSSRQGTEAFF. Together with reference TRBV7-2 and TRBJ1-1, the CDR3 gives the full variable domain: GAGVSQSPSNKVTEKGKDVELRCDPISGHTALYWYRQSLGQGLEFLIYFQGNSAPDKSGLPSDRFSAERTGGSVSTLTIQRTQQEDSAVYLCASSSRQGTEAFFGQGTRLTVV.

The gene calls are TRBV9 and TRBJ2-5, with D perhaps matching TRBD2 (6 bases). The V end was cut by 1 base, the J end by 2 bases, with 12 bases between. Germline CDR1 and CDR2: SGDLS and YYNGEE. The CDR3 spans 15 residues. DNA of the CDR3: TGTGCCAGCAGCGTAAATCTTGGGGGGCAAGAGACCCAGTACTTC. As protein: CASSVNLGGQETQYF.

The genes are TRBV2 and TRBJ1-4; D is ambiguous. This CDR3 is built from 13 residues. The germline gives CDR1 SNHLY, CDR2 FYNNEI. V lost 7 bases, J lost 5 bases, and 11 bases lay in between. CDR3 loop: CASMRQRNEKLFF. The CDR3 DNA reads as TGTGCCAGCATGAGGCAACGGAATGAAAAACTGTTTTTT. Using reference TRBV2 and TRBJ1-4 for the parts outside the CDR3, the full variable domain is EPEVTQTPSHQVTQMGQEVILRCVPISNHLYFYWYRQILGQKVEFLVSFYNNEISEKSEIFDDQFSVERPDGSNFTLKIRSTKLEDSAMYFCASMRQRNEKLFFGSGTQLSVL.

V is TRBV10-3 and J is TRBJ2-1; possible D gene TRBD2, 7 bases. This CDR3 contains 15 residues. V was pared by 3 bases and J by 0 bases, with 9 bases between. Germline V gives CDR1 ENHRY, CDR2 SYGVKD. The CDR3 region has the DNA TGTGCCATCAGTGAAGGGGGGGCCTCCTACAATGAGCAGTTCTTC. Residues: CAISEGGASYNEQFF.

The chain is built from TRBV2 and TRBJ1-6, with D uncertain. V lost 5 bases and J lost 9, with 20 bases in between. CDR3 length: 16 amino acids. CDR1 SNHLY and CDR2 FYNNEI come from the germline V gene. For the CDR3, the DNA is TGTGCCAGCAGTTCCCGTCCGGGCCCCGCGGGTTCACCCCTCCACTTT. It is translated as CASSSRPGPAGSPLHF. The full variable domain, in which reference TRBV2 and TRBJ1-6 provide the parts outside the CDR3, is EPEVTQTPSHQVTQMGQEVILRCVPISNHLYFYWYRQILGQKVEFLVSFYNNEISEKSEIFDDQFSVERPDGSNFTLKIRSTKLEDSAMYFCASSSRPGPAGSPLHFGNGTRLTVT.

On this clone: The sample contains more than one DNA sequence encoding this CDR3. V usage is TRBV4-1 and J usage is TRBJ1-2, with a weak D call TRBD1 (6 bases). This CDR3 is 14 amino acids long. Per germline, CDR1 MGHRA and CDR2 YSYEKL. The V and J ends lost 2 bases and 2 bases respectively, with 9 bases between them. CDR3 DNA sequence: TGCGCCAGCAGCCAACCTGACAGGAACTATGGCTACACCTTC. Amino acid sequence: CASSQPDRNYGYTF.

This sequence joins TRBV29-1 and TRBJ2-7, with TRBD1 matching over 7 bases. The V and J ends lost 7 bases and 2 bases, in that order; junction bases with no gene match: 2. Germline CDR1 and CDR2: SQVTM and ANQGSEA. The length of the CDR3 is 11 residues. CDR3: CSAGTAYEQYF. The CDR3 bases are TGCAGCGCCGGGACAGCCTACGAGCAGTACTTC.